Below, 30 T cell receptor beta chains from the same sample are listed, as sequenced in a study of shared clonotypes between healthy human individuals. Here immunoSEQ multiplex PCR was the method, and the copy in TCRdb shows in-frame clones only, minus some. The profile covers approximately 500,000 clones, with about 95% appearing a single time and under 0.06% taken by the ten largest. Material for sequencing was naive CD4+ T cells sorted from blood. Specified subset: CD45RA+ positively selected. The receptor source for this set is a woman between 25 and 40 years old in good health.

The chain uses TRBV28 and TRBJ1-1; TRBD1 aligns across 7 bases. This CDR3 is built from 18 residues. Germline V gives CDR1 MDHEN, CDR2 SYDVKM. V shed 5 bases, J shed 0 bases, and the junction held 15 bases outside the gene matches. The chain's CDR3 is CASSPLPGRGSLNTEAFF. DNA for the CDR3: TGTGCCAGCAGTCCACTCCCGGGCAGGGGGTCCCTGAACACTGAAGCTTTCTTT. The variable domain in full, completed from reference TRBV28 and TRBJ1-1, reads DVKVTQSSRYLVKRTGEKVFLECVQDMDHENMFWYRQDPGLGLRLIYFSYDVKMKEKGDIPEGYSVSREKKERFSLILESASTNQTSMYLCASSPLPGRGSLNTEAFFGQGTRLTVV.

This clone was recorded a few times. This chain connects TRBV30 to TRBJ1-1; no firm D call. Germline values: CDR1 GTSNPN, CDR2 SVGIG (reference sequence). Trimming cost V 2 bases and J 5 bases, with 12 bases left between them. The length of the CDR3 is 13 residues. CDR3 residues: CAWSLTEVTEAFF. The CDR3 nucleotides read TGTGCCTGGAGTCTGACCGAGGTGACTGAAGCTTTCTTT.

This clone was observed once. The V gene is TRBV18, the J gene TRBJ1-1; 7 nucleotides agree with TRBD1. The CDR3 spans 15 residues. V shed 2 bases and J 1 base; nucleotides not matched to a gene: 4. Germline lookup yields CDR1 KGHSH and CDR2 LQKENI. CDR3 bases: TGTGCCAGCTCACCAGGGGACAGACAGAACACTGAAGCTTTCTTT. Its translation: CASSPGDRQNTEAFF.

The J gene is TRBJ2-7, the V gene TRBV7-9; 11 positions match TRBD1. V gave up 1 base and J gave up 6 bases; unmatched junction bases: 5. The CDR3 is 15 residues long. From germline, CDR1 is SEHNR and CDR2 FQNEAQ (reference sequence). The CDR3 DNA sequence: TGTGCCAGCAGCTTAGGCCCCGGGACAGGGGGCGAGCAGTACTTC. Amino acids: CASSLGPGTGGEQYF. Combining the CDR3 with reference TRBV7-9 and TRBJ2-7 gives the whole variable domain DTGVSQNPRHKITKRGQNVTFRCDPISEHNRLYWYRQTLGQGPEFLTYFQNEAQLEKSRLLSDRFSAERPKGSFSTLEIQRTEQGDSAMYLCASSLGPGTGGEQYFGPGTRLTVT.

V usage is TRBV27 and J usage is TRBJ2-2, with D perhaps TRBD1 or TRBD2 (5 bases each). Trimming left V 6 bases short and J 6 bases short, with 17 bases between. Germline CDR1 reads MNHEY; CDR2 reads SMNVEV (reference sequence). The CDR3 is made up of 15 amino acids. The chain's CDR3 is CASRAGTLSSGELFF. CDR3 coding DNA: TGTGCCAGCAGGGCCGGGACCCTTTCTTCCGGGGAGCTGTTTTTT.

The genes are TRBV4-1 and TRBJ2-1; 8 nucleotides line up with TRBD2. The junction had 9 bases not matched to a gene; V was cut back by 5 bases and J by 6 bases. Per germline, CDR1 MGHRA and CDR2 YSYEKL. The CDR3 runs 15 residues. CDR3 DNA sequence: TGCGCCAGCAGCGCCACGGGGGGGCCGGTCAATGAGCAGTTCTTC. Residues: CASSATGGPVNEQFF.

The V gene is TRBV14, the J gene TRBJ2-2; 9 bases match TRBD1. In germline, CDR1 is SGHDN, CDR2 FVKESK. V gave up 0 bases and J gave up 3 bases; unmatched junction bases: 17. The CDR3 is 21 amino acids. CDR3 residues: CASSQDPGQGFRSRDTGELFF. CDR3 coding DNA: TGTGCCAGCAGCCAAGATCCGGGACAGGGATTTAGGTCCCGAGACACCGGGGAGCTGTTTTTT.

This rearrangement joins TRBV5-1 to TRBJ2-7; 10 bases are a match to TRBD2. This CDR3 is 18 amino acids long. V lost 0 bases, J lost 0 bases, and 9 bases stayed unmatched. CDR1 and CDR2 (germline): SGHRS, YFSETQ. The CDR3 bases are TGCGCCAGCAGCTTGGCGGTGGTGGCTAGCGGGAGCTCCTACGAGCAGTACTTC. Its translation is CASSLAVVASGSSYEQYF.

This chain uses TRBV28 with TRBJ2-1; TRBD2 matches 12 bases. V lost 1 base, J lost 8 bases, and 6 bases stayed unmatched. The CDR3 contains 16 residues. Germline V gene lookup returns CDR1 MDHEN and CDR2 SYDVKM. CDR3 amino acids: CASSLSGTSGYDEQFF. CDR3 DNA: TGTGCCAGCAGTTTATCGGGGACTAGCGGGTATGATGAGCAGTTCTTC.

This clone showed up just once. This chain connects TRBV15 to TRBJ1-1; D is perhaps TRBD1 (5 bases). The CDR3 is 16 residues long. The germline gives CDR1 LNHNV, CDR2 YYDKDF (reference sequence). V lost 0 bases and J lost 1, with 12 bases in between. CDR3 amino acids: CATSRDKGRPNTEAFF. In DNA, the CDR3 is TGTGCCACCAGCAGAGATAAGGGACGACCGAACACTGAAGCTTTCTTT.

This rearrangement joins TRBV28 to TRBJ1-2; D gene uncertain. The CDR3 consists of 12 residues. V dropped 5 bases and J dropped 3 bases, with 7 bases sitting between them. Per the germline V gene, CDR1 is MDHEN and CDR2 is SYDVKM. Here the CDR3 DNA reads TGTGCCAGCAGTAAAGGCTACTATGGCTACACCTTC. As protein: CASSKGYYGYTF.

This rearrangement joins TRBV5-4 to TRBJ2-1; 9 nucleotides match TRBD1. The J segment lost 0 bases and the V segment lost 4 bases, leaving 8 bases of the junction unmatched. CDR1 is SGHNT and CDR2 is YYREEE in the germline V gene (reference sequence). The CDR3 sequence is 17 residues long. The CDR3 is CASSRELQGASYNEQFF. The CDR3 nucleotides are TGTGCCAGCAGCCGGGAATTACAGGGGGCCTCCTACAATGAGCAGTTCTTC.

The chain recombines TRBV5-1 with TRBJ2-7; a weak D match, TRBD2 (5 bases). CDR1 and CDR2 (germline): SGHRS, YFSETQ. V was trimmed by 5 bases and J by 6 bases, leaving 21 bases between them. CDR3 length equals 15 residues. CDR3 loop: CASRAPGLPELEQYF. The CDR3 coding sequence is TGCGCCAGCAGGGCGCCCGGACTCCCGGAACTCGAGCAGTACTTC. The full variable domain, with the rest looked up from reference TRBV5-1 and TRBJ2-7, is KAGVTQTPRYLIKTRGQQVTLSCSPISGHRSVSWYQQTPGQGLQFLFEYFSETQRNKGNFPGRFSGRQFSNSRSEMNVSTLELGDSALYLCASRAPGLPELEQYFGPGTRLTVT.

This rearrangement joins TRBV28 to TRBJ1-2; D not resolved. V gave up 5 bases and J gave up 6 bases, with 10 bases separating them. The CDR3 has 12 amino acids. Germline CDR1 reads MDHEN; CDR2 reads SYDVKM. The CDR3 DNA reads TGTGCCAGCAGTCCTCCGACCGATGGCTACACCTTC. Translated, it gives CASSPPTDGYTF.

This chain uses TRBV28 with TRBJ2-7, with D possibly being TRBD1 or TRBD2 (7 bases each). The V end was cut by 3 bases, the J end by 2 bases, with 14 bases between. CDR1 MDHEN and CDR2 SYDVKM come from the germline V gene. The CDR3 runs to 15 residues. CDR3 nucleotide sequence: TGTGCCAGCAGTTTGGGCCAGGGGGGGGCCTACGAGCAGTACTTC. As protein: CASSLGQGGAYEQYF.

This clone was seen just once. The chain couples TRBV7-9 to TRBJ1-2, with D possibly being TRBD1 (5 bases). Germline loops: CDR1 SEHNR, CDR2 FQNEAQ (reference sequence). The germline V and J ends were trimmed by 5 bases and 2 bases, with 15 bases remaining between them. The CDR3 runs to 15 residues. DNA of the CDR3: TGTGCCAGCAGCCTAGGGGACGGTGAAAACTATGGCTACACCTTC. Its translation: CASSLGDGENYGYTF.

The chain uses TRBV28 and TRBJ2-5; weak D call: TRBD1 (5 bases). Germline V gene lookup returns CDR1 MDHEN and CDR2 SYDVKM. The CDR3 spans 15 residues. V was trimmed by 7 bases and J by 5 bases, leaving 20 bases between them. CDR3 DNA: TGTGCCAGCATCAAAGGGGCAGAACCTCTCGAGACCCAGTACTTC. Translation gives CASIKGAEPLETQYF.

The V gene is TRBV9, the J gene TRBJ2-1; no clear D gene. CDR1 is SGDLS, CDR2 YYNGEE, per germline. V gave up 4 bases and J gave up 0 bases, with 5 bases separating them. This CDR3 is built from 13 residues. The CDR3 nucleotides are TGTGCCAGCAGCTTCAGCTCCTACAATGAGCAGTTCTTC. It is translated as CASSFSSYNEQFF.

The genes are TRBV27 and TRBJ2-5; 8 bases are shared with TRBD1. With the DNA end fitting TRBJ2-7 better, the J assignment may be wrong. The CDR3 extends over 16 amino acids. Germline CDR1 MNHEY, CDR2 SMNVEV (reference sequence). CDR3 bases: TGTGCCAGCAGTCCACTGGACAGGGCGAGCTCCTACGAGCAGTACTTC. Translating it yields CASSPLDRASSYEQYF.

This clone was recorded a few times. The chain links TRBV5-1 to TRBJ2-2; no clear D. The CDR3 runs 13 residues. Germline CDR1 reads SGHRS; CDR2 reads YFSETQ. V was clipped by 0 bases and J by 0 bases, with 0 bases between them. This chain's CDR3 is CASSLANTGELFF. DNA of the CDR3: TGCGCCAGCAGCTTGGCGAACACCGGGGAGCTGTTTTTT.

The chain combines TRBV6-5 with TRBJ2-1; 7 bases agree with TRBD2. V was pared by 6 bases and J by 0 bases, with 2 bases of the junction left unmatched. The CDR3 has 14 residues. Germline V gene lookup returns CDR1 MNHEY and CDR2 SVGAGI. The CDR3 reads CASRGDYSYNEQFF. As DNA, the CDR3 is TGTGCCAGCAGGGGGGACTACTCCTACAATGAGCAGTTCTTC.

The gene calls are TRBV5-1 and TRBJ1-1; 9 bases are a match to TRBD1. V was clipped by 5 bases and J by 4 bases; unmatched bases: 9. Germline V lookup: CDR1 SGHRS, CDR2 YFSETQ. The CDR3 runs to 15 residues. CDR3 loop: CASSSTGGVSTEAFF. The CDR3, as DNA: TGCGCCAGCAGTTCGACAGGGGGAGTCTCCACTGAAGCTTTCTTT.

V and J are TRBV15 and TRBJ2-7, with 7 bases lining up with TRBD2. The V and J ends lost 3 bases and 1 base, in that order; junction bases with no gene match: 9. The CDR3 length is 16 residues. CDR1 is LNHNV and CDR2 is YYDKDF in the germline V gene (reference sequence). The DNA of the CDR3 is TGTGCCACCAGCAGGGGAGGGCAGAAAAGGTCCTACGAGCAGTACTTC. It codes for CATSRGGQKRSYEQYF.

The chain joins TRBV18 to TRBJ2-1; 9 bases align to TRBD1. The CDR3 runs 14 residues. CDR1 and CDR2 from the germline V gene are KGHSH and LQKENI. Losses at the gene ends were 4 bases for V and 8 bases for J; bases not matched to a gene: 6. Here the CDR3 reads CASSRGTGIDEQFF. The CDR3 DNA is TGTGCCAGCTCACGCGGGACAGGGATTGATGAGCAGTTCTTC.

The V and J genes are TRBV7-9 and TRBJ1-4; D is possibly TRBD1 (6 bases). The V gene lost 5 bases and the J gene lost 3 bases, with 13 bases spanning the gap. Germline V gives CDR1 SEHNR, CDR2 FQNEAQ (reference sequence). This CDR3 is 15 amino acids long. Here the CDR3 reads CASSINRASNEKLFF. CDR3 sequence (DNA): TGTGCCAGCAGCATTAACAGGGCCTCTAATGAAAAACTGTTTTTT.

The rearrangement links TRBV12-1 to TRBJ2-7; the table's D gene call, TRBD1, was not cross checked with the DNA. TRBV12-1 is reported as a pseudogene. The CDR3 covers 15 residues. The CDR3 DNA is TGTGCCAGCAGCTCGGACAGGGGACCGGCCCACGAGCAGTACTTC. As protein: CASSSDRGPAHEQYF.

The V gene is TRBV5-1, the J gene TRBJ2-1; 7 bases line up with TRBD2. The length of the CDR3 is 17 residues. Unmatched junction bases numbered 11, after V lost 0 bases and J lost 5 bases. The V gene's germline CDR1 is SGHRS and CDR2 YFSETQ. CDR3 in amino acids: CASSLEVRTRSHNEQFF. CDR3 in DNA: TGCGCCAGCAGCTTGGAGGTACGGACTAGGAGCCACAATGAGCAGTTCTTC.

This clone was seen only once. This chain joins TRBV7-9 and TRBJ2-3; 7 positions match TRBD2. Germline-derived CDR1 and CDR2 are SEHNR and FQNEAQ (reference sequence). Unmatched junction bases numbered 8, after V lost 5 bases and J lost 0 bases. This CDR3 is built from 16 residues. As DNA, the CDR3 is TGTGCCAGCAGCCGCCCAGGCGGGGGTAGCACAGATACGCAGTATTTT. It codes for CASSRPGGGSTDTQYF.

CDR3 sequence (DNA): TGTGCCAGCAGCCAAGTATCCGGGGAGCTGTTTTTT. Translation: CASSQVSGELFF. The chain carries TRBV14 and TRBJ2-2; D remains unclear. In germline, CDR1 is SGHDN, CDR2 FVKESK. The CDR3 spans 12 residues. V lost 1 base and J lost 6, with 3 bases in between.

CDR3 residues: CASGTSIYEQYF. The DNA of the CDR3 is TGTGCCAGTGGGACTAGTATATACGAGCAGTACTTC. This rearrangement joins TRBV28 to TRBJ2-7; 8 positions match TRBD2. The junction had 5 bases not matched to a gene; V was cut back by 9 bases and J by 4 bases. CDR1 and CDR2 from the germline V gene are MDHEN and SYDVKM. The CDR3 contains 12 residues.